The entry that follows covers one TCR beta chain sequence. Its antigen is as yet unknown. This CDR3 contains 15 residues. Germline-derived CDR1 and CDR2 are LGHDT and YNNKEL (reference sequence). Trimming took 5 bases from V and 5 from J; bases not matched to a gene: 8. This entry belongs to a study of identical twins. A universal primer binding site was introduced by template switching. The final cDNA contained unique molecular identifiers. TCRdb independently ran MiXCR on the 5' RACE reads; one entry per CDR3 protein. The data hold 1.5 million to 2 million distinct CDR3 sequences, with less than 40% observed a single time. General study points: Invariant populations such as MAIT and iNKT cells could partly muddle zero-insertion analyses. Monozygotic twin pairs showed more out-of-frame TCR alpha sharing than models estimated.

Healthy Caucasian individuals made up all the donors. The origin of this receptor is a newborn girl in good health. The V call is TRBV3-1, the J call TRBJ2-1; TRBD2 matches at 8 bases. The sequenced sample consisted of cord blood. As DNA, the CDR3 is TGTGCCAGCAGCGACACTAGCGGAGGCAACAATGAGCAGTTCTTC. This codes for CASSDTSGGNNEQFF.